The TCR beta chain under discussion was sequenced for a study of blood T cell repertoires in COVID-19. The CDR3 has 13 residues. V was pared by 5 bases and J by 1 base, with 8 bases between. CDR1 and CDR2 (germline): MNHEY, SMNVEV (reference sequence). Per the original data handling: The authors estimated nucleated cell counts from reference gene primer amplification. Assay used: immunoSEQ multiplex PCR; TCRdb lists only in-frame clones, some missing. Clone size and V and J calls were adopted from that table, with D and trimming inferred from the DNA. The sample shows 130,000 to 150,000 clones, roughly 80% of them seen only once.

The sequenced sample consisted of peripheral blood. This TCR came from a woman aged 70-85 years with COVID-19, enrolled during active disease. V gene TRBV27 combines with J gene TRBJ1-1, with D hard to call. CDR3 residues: CASSPIKNTEAFF. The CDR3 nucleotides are TGTGCCAGCAGTCCCATCAAGAACACTGAAGCTTTCTTT.